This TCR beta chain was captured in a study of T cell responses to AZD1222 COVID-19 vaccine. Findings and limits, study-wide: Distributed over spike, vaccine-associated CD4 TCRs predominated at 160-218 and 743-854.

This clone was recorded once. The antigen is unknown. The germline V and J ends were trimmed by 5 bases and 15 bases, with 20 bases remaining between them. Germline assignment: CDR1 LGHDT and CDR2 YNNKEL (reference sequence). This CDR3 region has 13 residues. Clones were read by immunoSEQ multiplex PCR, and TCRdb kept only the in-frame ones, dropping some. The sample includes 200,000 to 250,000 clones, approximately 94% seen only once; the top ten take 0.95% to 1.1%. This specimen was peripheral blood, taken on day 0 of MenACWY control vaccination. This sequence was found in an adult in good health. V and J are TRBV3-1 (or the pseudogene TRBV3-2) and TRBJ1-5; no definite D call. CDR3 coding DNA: TGTGCCAGCAGCTCCCCGTGGGCACCTTTTCTGCATTTT. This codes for CASSSPWAPFLHF.